The clone carrying this T cell receptor beta chain was observed a few times. The antigen remains undetermined. Genes and germline are mouse. The read terminates 4 residues ahead of where the CDR3 ends, so the germline J gene completes it. Following RNA extraction, reverse transcription yielded cDNA that acted as the sequencing template. The data were produced by immunoSEQ multiplex PCR, yet TCRdb's version contains in-frame clones alone and is incomplete. In total the sample includes about 300,000 clones, none of them seen once. The data were taken from a study of CD8+ T cells in alopecia areata. Overall study: Donor skin was harvested from approximately 6-12-month-old C3H/HeJ mice with spontaneous alopecia and grafted onto 7-10-week-old female C3H/HeJ recipients. Study-wide findings and caveats: Mouse data revealed clearer TCR sharing than patient data did, a gap possibly tied to HLA. The study found higher clonality in lesional than normal scalp, especially in alopecia totalis/universalis.

The sorting of pooled cutaneous lymph node cells relied on CD4, CD8alpha, NKG2D, NKG2ACE and other markers. The CDR3 consists of 14 residues. The germline V gene has CDR1 NNHDY and CDR2 SYVADS. V was cut by 3 bases and J by 3 bases, with 9 bases left in between. The sequence was collected from a C3H/HeJ mouse with alopecia areata. The strain's MHC haplotype is H2-k. The chain couples TRBV13-3 to TRBJ2-2; tentative D call: TRBD2 (7 bases). The sequencing sample was made of CD4+ T cells sorted from a lymph node. CDR3 residues: CASSAGGHTGQLYF. Incomplete CDR3 DNA: TGTGCCAGCAGTGCCGGGGGGCACACCGGG.